This record looks at one T cell receptor beta chain sequence and its context. Its antigen is as yet unknown. A J-beta primer mix and a sample-barcoded 5' primer were used in a second PCR of roughly 6 to 12 cycles. Any given sample supplied a minimum of 3 million CDR3-containing paired-end reads. TCRdb re-called the 5' RACE reads with MiXCR, one entry per CDR3 protein. The sample consists of about a million distinct CDR3 sequences, around 48% of them appearing once. This CDR3 has 13 residues. Trimming took 3 bases from V and 6 from J, leaving 10 bases between them. In germline, CDR1 is SGHDT, CDR2 YYEEEE. This specimen belongs to a study of blood T cells in healthy people across ages. Study-wide findings and caveats: There were more naive CD4+ cells and higher diversity in long-lived donors than in aged donors.

This clonotype originated in a man under 40 in good health. The rearrangement links TRBV5-6 to TRBJ2-1; D is unresolved. What was sequenced was blood. The CDR3 DNA sequence: TGTGCCAGCAGCTCGGTAGATCTCAATGAGCAGTTCTTC. Its translation: CASSSVDLNEQFF. The entire variable domain, with the rest obtained from reference TRBV5-6 and TRBJ2-1, is as follows: DAGVTQSPTHLIKTRGQQVTLRCSPKSGHDTVSWYQQALGQGPQFIFQYYEEEERQRGNFPDRFSGHQFPNYSSELNVNALLLGDSALYLCASSSVDLNEQFFGPGTRLTVL.